The 24 T cell receptor beta chains reported below all come from one sample, sequenced in a study of T cells in Graves' hyperthyroidism and ophthalmopathy. From RNA transcripts, TCR beta CDR3 regions were amplified. The primer set for the first-round RT-PCR of the TCR CDR3 was HTBI. One entry per CDR3 protein, called by TCRdb with MiXCR from the multiplex PCR reads. The profile covers some 400,000 distinct CDR3 sequences, with around an eighth appearing a single time and under 25% taken by the ten largest. The specimen sequenced was blood. Source of these receptors: a man under 40 with Graves' hyperthyroidism that later progressed to Graves' ophthalmopathy.

The V and J genes are TRBV9 and TRBJ2-1; D is perhaps TRBD2 (7 bases). The CDR3 totals 14 residues. The V gene's germline CDR1 is SGDLS and CDR2 YYNGEE. V dropped 0 bases and J dropped 10 bases, with 14 bases sitting between them. CDR3 DNA: TGTGCCAGCAGCGTAGGAGGGGGGGCGGGAGAGCAGTTCTTC. Amino acid sequence: CASSVGGGAGEQFF.

This clonotype has a count of ten or more. This chain joins TRBV12-3 or TRBV12-4 and TRBJ1-2; D might be TRBD1 (5 bases). Trimming took off 2 bases at V and 5 bases at J, with 15 bases between the two ends. This CDR3 has 15 amino acids. CDR3 amino acids: CASSLLGPDRYGYTF. In DNA form, the CDR3 reads TGTGCCAGCAGTTTATTGGGGCCAGACCGATATGGCTACACCTTC.

At least ten counts were recorded for this clonotype. The chain couples TRBV10-3 to TRBJ1-3; no clear D. The CDR3 contains 15 residues. Per germline, CDR1 ENHRY and CDR2 SYGVKD. Trimming shortened V by 7 bases and J by 3 bases, and 16 bases separated the two germline ends. Written as DNA, the CDR3 is TGTGCCATCACACCATCTGGGTCGGATGGAAACACCATATATTTT. Translation gives CAITPSGSDGNTIYF.

V and J are TRBV3-1 and TRBJ1-4; D unresolved. The CDR3 extends over 15 amino acids. Germline V gene data show CDR1 as LGHDT and CDR2 as YNNKEL (reference sequence). Trimming removed 1 base from V and 8 bases from J, with 14 bases in between. CDR3: CASSQVGENKEKLFF. In DNA, the CDR3 is TGTGCCAGCAGCCAAGTTGGGGAGAACAAGGAAAAACTGTTTTTT.

This clonotype has at least ten counts. The V and J genes are TRBV5-1 and TRBJ1-2; tentative D call: TRBD1 (6 bases). The CDR3 length is 14 residues. V was pared by 0 bases and J by 8 bases, with 14 bases between. Germline-derived CDR1 and CDR2 are SGHRS and YFSETQ. The CDR3, as DNA: TGCGCCAGCAGCTTGGGGGGGCAGGGCTTCGGCTACACCTTC. Its protein is CASSLGGQGFGYTF.

This clonotype showed up just a few times. The V and J genes are TRBV24-1 and TRBJ1-4; D not certain. V shed 9 bases and J shed 4 bases, with 11 bases lying between them. The germline CDR1 and CDR2 sequences are KGHDR and SFDVKD. The CDR3 spans 13 residues. The CDR3 loop is CATGDDDNEKLFF. The CDR3 DNA reads TGTGCCACCGGAGACGACGATAATGAAAAACTGTTTTTT.

A remark on this clonotype: Its ends do not fully match the called genes, so a read error is possible. The chain has TRBV4-1 and TRBJ2-3; a weak D match, TRBD1 (5 bases). The CDR3 has 16 amino acids. CDR1 and CDR2 (germline): MGHRA, YSYEKL. DNA for the CDR3: TGCGCCAACAGCCCGGTCCTCCAGGGTTACACAGATACGCAGTATTTT. It yields the protein CANSPVLQGYTDTQYF.

This clonotype was counted a few times. This CDR3 reads CSASGTLNTGELFF. The CDR3 coding sequence is TGCAGTGCAAGCGGGACTCTAAACACCGGGGAGCTGTTTTTT. V is TRBV20-1 and J is TRBJ2-2, with 7 bases that match TRBD2. This CDR3 comprises 14 residues. Germline loops: CDR1 DFQATT, CDR2 SNEGSKA (reference sequence). The V gene end was trimmed by 6 bases and the J gene end by 2 bases; junction bases not matched to a gene: 6.

This clonotype was detected many times. The chain couples TRBV9 to TRBJ1-6; a possible D gene is TRBD1 (5 bases). With 2 bases removed from V and 9 bases from J, the gap between germline ends came to 12 bases. Germline V CDR1 and CDR2: SGDLS, YYNGEE. This CDR3 region has 14 residues. The CDR3 coding sequence is TGTGCCAGCAGCGTCCTGACTGGGGCTTCACCCCTCCACTTT. Amino acid sequence: CASSVLTGASPLHF.

This clonotype has ten or more counts. This chain joins TRBV6-1 and TRBJ2-7, with 12 bases lining up with TRBD1. J gave up 3 bases and V 6 bases, and 6 bases lay outside the gene matches. The CDR3 contains 15 residues. The germline CDR1 and CDR2 sequences are MNHNS and SASEGT. The CDR3 nucleotides are TGTGCCAGCAGCCGGGGACAGGGGGCCAGCTACGAGCAGTACTTC. Protein: CASSRGQGASYEQYF.

This chain uses TRBV7-8 with TRBJ2-7; D perhaps matches TRBD2 (5 bases). The CDR3 is made up of 15 amino acids. Germline assignment: CDR1 SGHVS and CDR2 FQNEAQ. Trimming cost V 0 bases and J 6 bases, with 15 bases left between them. The CDR3 is CASSLAGGSISEQYF. The CDR3 coding sequence is TGTGCCAGCAGCTTAGCCGGAGGTAGCATCTCCGAGCAGTACTTC.

The chain carries TRBV13 and TRBJ2-7; 7 nucleotides agree with TRBD2. This CDR3 is built from 15 residues. The germline gives CDR1 PRHDT, CDR2 FYEKMQ (reference sequence). With V trimmed by 0 bases and J by 5 bases, 7 bases remained unmatched. The CDR3 DNA follows: TGTGCCAGCAGCTTAGGACTAGCGAGGTCCCACGAGCAGTACTTC. Encoded protein: CASSLGLARSHEQYF.

This clonotype was seen at least ten times. V usage is TRBV20-1 and J usage is TRBJ2-7, with a tentative D call TRBD2 (7 bases). This CDR3 has 17 amino acids. Germline-derived CDR1 and CDR2 are DFQATT and SNEGSKA (reference sequence). V shed 0 bases and J shed 4 bases, with 22 bases lying between them. The CDR3 spells CSARDWGLAAFLYEQYF. The CDR3 DNA reads TGCAGTGCTAGAGATTGGGGGCTAGCGGCCTTCCTGTACGAGCAGTACTTC.

This clonotype was seen repeatedly, ten times or more. This chain links TRBV30 with TRBJ2-3; 7 bases fit TRBD2. CDR3 length equals 14 residues. In germline, CDR1 is GTSNPN, CDR2 SVGIG (reference sequence). V shed 1 base and J 1 base; nucleotides not matched to a gene: 2. The CDR3 DNA follows: TGTGCCTGGAGTGCGGGGGGTGGCACAGATACGCAGTATTTT. Residues: CAWSAGGGTDTQYF.

The chain carries TRBV5-1 and TRBJ2-2; 8 nucleotides match TRBD1. Germline-derived CDR1 and CDR2 are SGHRS and YFSETQ. This CDR3 contains 15 residues. V lost 2 bases to trimming and J lost 6 bases; unmatched junction nucleotides: 6. CDR3 amino acids: CASSFRTGYSGELFF. DNA of the CDR3: TGCGCCAGCAGCTTCCGGACAGGGTATTCCGGGGAGCTGTTTTTT.

This clonotype was picked up many times. This chain links TRBV20-1 with TRBJ1-4; D is unclear. This CDR3 has 15 residues. The V gene's germline CDR1 is DFQATT and CDR2 SNEGSKA (reference sequence). The V end lost 1 base, the J end lost 4 bases, and 13 bases lay between the germline ends. CDR3 sequence reads: CSARGGGNSNEKLFF. CDR3 coding DNA: TGCAGTGCTAGAGGAGGCGGGAACAGTAATGAAAAACTGTTTTTT.

This clonotype was found many times. The V call is TRBV6-1, the J call TRBJ2-2; D ambiguous. CDR1 MNHNS and CDR2 SASEGT come from the germline V gene. The CDR3 spans 16 residues. V lost 2 bases, J lost 0 bases, and 10 bases lay in between. As DNA, the CDR3 is TGTGCCAGCAGTGAACGCCTGCCCGCGAACACCGGGGAGCTGTTTTTT. This sequence encodes CASSERLPANTGELFF.

This clonotype was detected only a few times. The rearrangement joins TRBV18 to TRBJ2-5, with 7 positions matching TRBD2. From germline, CDR1 is KGHSH and CDR2 LQKENI. The CDR3 is 14 residues long. V lost 0 bases, J lost 5 bases, and 3 bases stayed unmatched. Here the CDR3 DNA reads TGTGCCAGCTCACCACCAGCGGGAATGGAGACCCAGTACTTC. Translating gives CASSPPAGMETQYF.

V gene TRBV30 combines with J gene TRBJ1-1; D is perhaps TRBD1 (5 bases). The CDR3 has 15 amino acids. The V end lost 4 bases, the J end lost 2 bases, and 17 bases lay between the germline ends. Germline CDR1 GTSNPN, CDR2 SVGIG (reference sequence). The CDR3 nucleotides read TGTGCCTGGAACGGGGACCGCCGACTCAACACTGAAGCTTTCTTT. Residues: CAWNGDRRLNTEAFF.

This clonotype appeared many times. The genes are TRBV24-1 and TRBJ2-5; D gene uncertain. CDR3 length: 12 residues. The germline V and J ends were trimmed by 5 bases and 2 bases, with 5 bases remaining between them. The germline V gene has CDR1 KGHDR and CDR2 SFDVKD. The CDR3 is CATSGAQETQYF. The CDR3 region has the DNA TGTGCCACCAGTGGGGCACAAGAGACCCAGTACTTC.

This clonotype was counted ten times or more. DNA of the CDR3: TGTGCCAGCAGTCTGCACACGGGACAGGGGGCAGAGGGGAGGGAAAAACTGTTTTTT. Translating it yields CASSLHTGQGAEGREKLFF. The V call is TRBV28, the J call TRBJ1-4; 12 nucleotides match TRBD1. Trimming took 5 bases from V and 8 from J; bases not matched to a gene: 18. The V gene's germline CDR1 is MDHEN and CDR2 SYDVKM. The CDR3 totals 19 residues. Complete variable domain (other parts from reference TRBV28 and TRBJ1-4): DVKVTQSSRYLVKRTGEKVFLECVQDMDHENMFWYRQDPGLGLRLIYFSYDVKMKEKGDIPEGYSVSREKKERFSLILESASTNQTSMYLCASSLHTGQGAEGREKLFFGSGTQLSVL.

This clonotype was observed at least ten times. The chain combines TRBV7-8 with TRBJ2-7, with no clear D. Germline assignment: CDR1 SGHVS and CDR2 FQNEAQ. The V gene lost 4 bases and the J gene lost 6 bases, with 13 bases spanning the gap. This CDR3 spans 13 amino acids. The CDR3 DNA reads as TGTGCCAGCAGCTCCTCCCCACAAGGCGAGCAGTACTTC. Translated: CASSSSPQGEQYF.

The chain has TRBV12-3 or TRBV12-4 and TRBJ2-1, with 8 bases aligning to TRBD2. This CDR3 has 14 amino acids. With V trimmed by 7 bases and J by 8 bases, 10 bases remained unmatched. This CDR3 is CASTPGGAGDEQFF. The CDR3 DNA reads TGTGCCAGCACTCCCGGGGGGGCCGGGGATGAGCAGTTCTTC.

The rearrangement links TRBV5-1 to TRBJ2-7; D tentatively reads TRBD1 or TRBD2 (5 bases each). Germline CDR1 SGHRS, CDR2 YFSETQ. V was pared by 5 bases and J by 2 bases, with 8 bases between. The CDR3 spans 12 residues. The CDR3 nucleotides are TGCGCCAGCAGTGGGGACCCCTACGAGCAGTACTTC. It encodes CASSGDPYEQYF. The variable domain in full, completed from reference TRBV5-1 and TRBJ2-7, reads KAGVTQTPRYLIKTRGQQVTLSCSPISGHRSVSWYQQTPGQGLQFLFEYFSETQRNKGNFPGRFSGRQFSNSRSEMNVSTLELGDSALYLCASSGDPYEQYFGPGTRLTVT.